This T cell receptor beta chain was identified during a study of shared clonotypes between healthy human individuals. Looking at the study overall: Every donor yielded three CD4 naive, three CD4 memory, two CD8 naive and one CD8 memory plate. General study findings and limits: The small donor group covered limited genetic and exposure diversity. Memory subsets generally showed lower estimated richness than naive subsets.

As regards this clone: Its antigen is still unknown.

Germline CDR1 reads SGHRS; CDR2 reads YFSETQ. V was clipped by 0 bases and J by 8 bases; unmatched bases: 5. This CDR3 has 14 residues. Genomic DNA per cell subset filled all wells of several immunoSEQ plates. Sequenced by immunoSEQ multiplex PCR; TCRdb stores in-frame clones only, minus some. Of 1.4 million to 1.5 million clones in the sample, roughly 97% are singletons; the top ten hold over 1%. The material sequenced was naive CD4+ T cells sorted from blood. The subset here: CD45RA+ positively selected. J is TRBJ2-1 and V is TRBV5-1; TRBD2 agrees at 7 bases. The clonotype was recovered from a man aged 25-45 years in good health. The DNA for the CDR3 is TGCGCCAGCAGCTTGGGAGCGGGGCTCGATGAGCAGTTCTTC. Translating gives CASSLGAGLDEQFF.